These T cell receptor beta chains were read from a single sample in a study of identical twins. TCRdb independently ran MiXCR on the 5' RACE reads; one entry per CDR3 protein. The top ten clones hold approximately 2% of a sample with roughly 710,000 distinct CDR3 sequences, 5.5% to 6.5% of them seen once. Sequencing used naive T cells sorted from blood. These receptors were obtained from a man between 18 and 29 years old in good health. CDR3s include the opening cysteine and the closing phenylalanine or tryptophan. A D gene is named only where the DNA matches it firmly. A row's size may be missing; if present it is once, few, many or a size class.

TRBV28,TRBJ2-7,.,.,TGTGCCAGCGGGGAGGGGGCGAAAGAGCAGTACTTC,CASGEGAKEQYF
TRBV29-1,TRBJ2-1,many,TRBD2,TGCAGCGGGGAACTAGCGGGAGTCAGCAATGAGCAGTTCTTC,CSGELAGVSNEQFF
TRBV12-3/TRBV12-4,TRBJ1-5,many,.,TGTGCCAGCAGTTTAGTCGATAGCAATCAGCCCCAGCATTTT,CASSLVDSNQPQHF
TRBV20-1,TRBJ2-1,many,.,TGCAGTGCTAGAGATATTCTTCAGAGCTCCTACAATGAGCAGTTCTTC,CSARDILQSSYNEQFF
TRBV5-1,TRBJ2-1,.,.,TGCGCCAGCAGCTTGGACAGGCCTCAAGGGAATGAGCAGTTCTTC,CASSLDRPQGNEQFF
TRBV18,TRBJ2-7,.,.,TGTGCCAGCTCACCCCTCGGACAGCCAACCTACGAGCAGTACTTC,CASSPLGQPTYEQYF
TRBV12-3/TRBV12-4,TRBJ2-1,many,.,TGTGCCAGCATGGGGTCCGGGGCCAATGAGCAGTTCTTC,CASMGSGANEQFF
TRBV5-1,TRBJ2-5,.,.,TGCGCCAGCAGCTTAACCCGGGACTCCGCCTCGGAGACCCAGTACTTC,CASSLTRDSASETQYF
TRBV10-3,TRBJ1-4,many,TRBD1,TGTGCCACCAGGGGGCAGGCTAATGAAAAACTGTTTTTT,CATRGQANEKLFF
TRBV7-8,TRBJ2-1,many,TRBD2,TGTGCCAGCAGCTTAGCCCCTGCCGGGACTAGATACAATGAGCAGTTCTTC,CASSLAPAGTRYNEQFF
TRBV7-9,TRBJ2-1,many,TRBD2,TGTGCCAGCAGCTTACCGCGGGCTAGCGGGAGCAATGAGCAGTTCTTC,CASSLPRASGSNEQFF
TRBV12-3/TRBV12-4,TRBJ1-5,many,TRBD1,TGTGCCAGCAGCCTGGGACAGGGGGTAACTCCTAGCAATCAGCCCCAGCATTTT,CASSLGQGVTPSNQPQHF
TRBV6-5,TRBJ2-3,many,TRBD2,TGTGCCAGCAGTTACGGGGTTAGCGGGAGGGCCCAAGAAGATACGCAGTATTTT,CASSYGVSGRAQEDTQYF
TRBV21-1,TRBJ2-7,few,.,TGTGCCAGCAGCAAGAGGCACGTTGACGAGCGGGAGGGGTCCGAGCAGTACTTC,CASSKRHVDEREGSEQYF
TRBV7-9,TRBJ2-1,few,.,TGTGCCAGCAGCTTGGGGATAGCTGGTGAGCAGTTCTTC,CASSLGIAGEQFF
TRBV5-1,TRBJ2-3,many,TRBD2,TGCGCCAGCAGCCTTTTCGCGGGAGTGGCAGATACGCAGTATTTT,CASSLFAGVADTQYF
TRBV5-1,TRBJ2-6,.,.,TGCGCCAGCAGCTTAAGCAGGCCTGGGGCCAACGTCCTGACTTTC,CASSLSRPGANVLTF
TRBV29-1,TRBJ1-2,many,.,TGCAGCGTTGATACGGACACCTCCTATGGCTACACCTTC,CSVDTDTSYGYTF
TRBV20-1,TRBJ2-5,many,TRBD2,TGCAGTGCTCCATTTTCGACTAGCGCAAACCAAGAGACCCAGTACTTC,CSAPFSTSANQETQYF